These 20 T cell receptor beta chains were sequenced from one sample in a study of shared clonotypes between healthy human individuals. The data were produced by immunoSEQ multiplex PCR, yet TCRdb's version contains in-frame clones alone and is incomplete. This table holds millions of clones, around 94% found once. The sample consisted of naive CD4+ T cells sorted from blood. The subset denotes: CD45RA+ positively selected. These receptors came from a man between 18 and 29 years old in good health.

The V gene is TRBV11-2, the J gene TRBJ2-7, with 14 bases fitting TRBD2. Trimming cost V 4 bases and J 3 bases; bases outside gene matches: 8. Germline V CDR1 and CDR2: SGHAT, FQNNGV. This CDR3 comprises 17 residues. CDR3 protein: CASSSGTSGSVFYEQYF. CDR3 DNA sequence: TGTGCCAGCAGCTCCGGGACTAGCGGGAGTGTCTTCTACGAGCAGTACTTC.

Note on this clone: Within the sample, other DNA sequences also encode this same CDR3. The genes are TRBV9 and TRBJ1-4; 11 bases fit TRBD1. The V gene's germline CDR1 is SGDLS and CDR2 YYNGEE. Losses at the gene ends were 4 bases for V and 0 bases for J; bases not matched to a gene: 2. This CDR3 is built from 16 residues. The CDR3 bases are TGTGCCAGCAGCCCGGGACAGGGGGCAACTAATGAAAAACTGTTTTTT. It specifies CASSPGQGATNEKLFF.

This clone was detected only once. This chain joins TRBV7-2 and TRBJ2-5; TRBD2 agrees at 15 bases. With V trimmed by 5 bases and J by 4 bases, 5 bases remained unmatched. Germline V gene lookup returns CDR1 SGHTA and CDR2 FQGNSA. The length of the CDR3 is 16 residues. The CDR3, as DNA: TGTGCCAGCAGCACGGGACTAGCGGGAGGTGTAGAGACCCAGTACTTC. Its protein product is CASSTGLAGGVETQYF.

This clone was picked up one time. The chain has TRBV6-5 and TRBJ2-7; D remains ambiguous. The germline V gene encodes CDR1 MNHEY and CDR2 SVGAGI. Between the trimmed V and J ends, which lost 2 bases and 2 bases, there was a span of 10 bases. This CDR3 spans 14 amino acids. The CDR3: CASSYGVQTYEQYF. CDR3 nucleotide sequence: TGTGCCAGCAGTTACGGTGTACAGACCTACGAGCAGTACTTC.

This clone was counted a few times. Here the CDR3 DNA reads TGTGCCAGCGGCCTTGGGGGGTCAAAGTACTTC. Residues: CASGLGGSKYF. The chain combines TRBV2 with TRBJ2-7; tentative D call: TRBD2 (6 bases). The germline CDR1 and CDR2 sequences are SNHLY and FYNNEI. This CDR3 is 11 amino acids long. The V end lost 8 bases, the J end lost 11 bases, and 16 bases lay between the germline ends.

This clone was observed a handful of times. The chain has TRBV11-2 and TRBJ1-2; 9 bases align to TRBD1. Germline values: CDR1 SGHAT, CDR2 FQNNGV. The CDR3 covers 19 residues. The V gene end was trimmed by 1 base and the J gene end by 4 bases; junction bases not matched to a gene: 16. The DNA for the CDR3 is TGTGCCAGCAGCTTAGGCCGTGGGGCCGGGACAGGGATACGCTATGGCTACACCTTC. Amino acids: CASSLGRGAGTGIRYGYTF.

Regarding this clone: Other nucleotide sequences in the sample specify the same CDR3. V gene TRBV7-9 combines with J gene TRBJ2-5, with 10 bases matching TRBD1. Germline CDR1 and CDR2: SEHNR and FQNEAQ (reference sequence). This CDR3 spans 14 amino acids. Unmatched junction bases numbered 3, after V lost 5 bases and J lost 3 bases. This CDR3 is CASSRDRGEETQYF. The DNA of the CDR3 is TGTGCCAGCAGCAGGGACAGGGGAGAAGAGACCCAGTACTTC.

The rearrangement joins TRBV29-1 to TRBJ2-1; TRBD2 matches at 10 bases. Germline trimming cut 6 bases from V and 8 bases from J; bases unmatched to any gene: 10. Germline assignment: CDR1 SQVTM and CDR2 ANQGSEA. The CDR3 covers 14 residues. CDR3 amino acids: CSVVLAGVWDEQFF. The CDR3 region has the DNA TGCAGCGTCGTCCTAGCGGGAGTCTGGGATGAGCAGTTCTTC.

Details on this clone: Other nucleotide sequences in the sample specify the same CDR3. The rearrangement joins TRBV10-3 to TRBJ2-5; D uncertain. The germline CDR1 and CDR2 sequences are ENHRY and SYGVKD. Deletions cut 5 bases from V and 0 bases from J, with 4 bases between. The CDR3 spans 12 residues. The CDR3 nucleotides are TGTGCCATCAGTAGAAACCAAGAGACCCAGTACTTC. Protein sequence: CAISRNQETQYF.

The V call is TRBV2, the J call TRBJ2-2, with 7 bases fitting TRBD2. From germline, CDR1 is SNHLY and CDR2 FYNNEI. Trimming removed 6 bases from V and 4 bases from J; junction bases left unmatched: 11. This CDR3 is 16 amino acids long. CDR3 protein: CASSPRGREGTGELFF. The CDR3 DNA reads TGTGCCAGCAGCCCGCGGGGCAGGGAGGGCACCGGGGAGCTGTTTTTT. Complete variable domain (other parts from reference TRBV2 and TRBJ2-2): EPEVTQTPSHQVTQMGQEVILRCVPISNHLYFYWYRQILGQKVEFLVSFYNNEISEKSEIFDDQFSVERPDGSNFTLKIRSTKLEDSAMYFCASSPRGREGTGELFFGEGSRLTVL.

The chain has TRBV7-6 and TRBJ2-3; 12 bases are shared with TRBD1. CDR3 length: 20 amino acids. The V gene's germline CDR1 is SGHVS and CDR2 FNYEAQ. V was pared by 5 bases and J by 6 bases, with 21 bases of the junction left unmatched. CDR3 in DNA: TGTGCCAGCAGCCCCGGGACAGGGGGCTTGTCGGGGCGGAACATGGATACGCAGTATTTT. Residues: CASSPGTGGLSGRNMDTQYF.

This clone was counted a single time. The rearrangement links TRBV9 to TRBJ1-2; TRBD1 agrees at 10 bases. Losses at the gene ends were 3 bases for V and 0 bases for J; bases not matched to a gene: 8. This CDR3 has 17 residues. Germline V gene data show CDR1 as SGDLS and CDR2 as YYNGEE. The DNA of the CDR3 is TGTGCCAGCAGCGCCCAGACAGGGGGCCTTGCTAACTATGGCTACACCTTC. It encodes CASSAQTGGLANYGYTF.

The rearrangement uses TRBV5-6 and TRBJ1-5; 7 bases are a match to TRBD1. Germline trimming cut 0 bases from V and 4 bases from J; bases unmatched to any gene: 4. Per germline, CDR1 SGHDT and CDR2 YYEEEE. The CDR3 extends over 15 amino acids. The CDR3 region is CASSLVGTDNQPQHF. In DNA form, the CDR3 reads TGTGCCAGCAGCTTGGTCGGGACAGATAATCAGCCCCAGCATTTT.

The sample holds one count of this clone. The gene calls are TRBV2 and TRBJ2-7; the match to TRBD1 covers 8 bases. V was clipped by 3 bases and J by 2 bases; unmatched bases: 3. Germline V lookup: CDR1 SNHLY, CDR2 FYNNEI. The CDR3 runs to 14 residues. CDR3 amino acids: CASSEDRATYEQYF. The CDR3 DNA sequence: TGTGCCAGCAGTGAGGACAGGGCAACCTACGAGCAGTACTTC.

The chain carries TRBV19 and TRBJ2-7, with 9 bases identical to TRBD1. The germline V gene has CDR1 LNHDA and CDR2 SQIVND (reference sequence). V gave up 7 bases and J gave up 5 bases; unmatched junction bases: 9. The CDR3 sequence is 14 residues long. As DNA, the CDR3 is TGTGCCAGTACCATGGGGGACAGGGACCACGAGCAGTACTTC. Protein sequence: CASTMGDRDHEQYF. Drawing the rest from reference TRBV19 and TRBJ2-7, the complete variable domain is DGGITQSPKYLFRKEGQNVTLSCEQNLNHDAMYWYRQDPGQGLRLIYYSQIVNDFQKGDIAEGYSVSREKKESFPLTVTSAQKNPTAFYLCASTMGDRDHEQYFGPGTRLTVT.

The CDR3 DNA sequence: TGTGCCAGCAGCTCTGATCCGGGATACTATGGCTACACCTTC. As protein: CASSSDPGYYGYTF. The V call is TRBV6-1, the J call TRBJ1-2, with D unclear. The CDR3 is 14 residues long. CDR1 MNHNS and CDR2 SASEGT come from the germline V gene. Trimming left V 6 bases short and J 3 bases short, with 14 bases between.

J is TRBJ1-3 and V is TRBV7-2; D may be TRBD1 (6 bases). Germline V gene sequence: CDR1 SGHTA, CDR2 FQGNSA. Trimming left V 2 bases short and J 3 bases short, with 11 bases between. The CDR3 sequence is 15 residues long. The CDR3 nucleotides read TGTGCCAGCAGCTTACTACAGGGCCTTGGAAACACCATATATTTT. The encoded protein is CASSLLQGLGNTIYF.

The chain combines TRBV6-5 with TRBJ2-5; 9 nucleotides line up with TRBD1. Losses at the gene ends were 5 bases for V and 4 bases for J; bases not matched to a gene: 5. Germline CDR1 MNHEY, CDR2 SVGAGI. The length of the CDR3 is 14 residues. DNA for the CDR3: TGTGCCAGCAGTAAAGGGACAGGGAGAGAGACCCAGTACTTC. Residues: CASSKGTGRETQYF.

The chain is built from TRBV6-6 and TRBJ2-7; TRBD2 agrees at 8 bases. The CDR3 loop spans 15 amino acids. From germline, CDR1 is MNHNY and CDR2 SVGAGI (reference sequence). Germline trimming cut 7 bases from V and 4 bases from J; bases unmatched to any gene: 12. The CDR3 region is CASNDGGEMKYEQYF. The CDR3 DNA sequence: TGTGCCAGCAACGACGGGGGGGAAATGAAGTACGAGCAGTACTTC.

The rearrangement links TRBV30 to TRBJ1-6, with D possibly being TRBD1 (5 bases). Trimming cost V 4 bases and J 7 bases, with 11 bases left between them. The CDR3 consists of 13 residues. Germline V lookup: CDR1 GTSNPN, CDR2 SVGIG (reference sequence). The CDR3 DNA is TGTGCCTGGAAGGCGAAGGGGAATTCACCCCTCCACTTT. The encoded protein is CAWKAKGNSPLHF.